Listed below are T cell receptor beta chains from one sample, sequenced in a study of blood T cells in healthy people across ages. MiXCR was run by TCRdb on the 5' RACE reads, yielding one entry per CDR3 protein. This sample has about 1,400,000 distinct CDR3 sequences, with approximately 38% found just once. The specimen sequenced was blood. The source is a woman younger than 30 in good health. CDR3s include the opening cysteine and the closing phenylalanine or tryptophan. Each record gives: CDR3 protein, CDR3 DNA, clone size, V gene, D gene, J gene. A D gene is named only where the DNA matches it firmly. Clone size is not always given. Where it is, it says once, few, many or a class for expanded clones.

CDR3 protein: CASNPEGRREQFF
CDR3 DNA: TGTGCCAGCAACCCTGAAGGGCGTAGAGAGCAGTTCTTC
clone size: few
V gene: TRBV6-1
D gene: -
J gene: TRBJ2-1

CDR3 protein: CSVEGLAGVVGELFF
CDR3 DNA: TGCAGCGTTGAAGGCCTAGCGGGAGTTGTCGGGGAGCTGTTTTTT
clone size: once
V gene: TRBV29-1
D gene: TRBD2
J gene: TRBJ2-2

CDR3 protein: CASRIAGVYNEQYF
CDR3 DNA: TGTGCCAGCAGAATAGCGGGGGTCTACAATGAGCAGTACTTC
clone size: -
V gene: TRBV12-3/TRBV12-4
D gene: TRBD2
J gene: TRBJ2-7

CDR3 protein: CASSPRASTGGADTQYF
CDR3 DNA: TGCGCCAGCAGCCCACGAGCTAGCACGGGGGGGGCAGATACGCAGTATTTT
clone size: few
V gene: TRBV4-1
D gene: TRBD2
J gene: TRBJ2-3

CDR3 protein: CASSQVTGTTYEQYF
CDR3 DNA: TGCGCCAGCAGCCAAGTAACGGGGACTACCTACGAGCAGTACTTC
clone size: few
V gene: TRBV4-1
D gene: TRBD2
J gene: TRBJ2-7

CDR3 protein: CASGEGVNYGYTF
CDR3 DNA: TGCGCCAGCGGGGAGGGAGTAAACTATGGCTACACCTTC
clone size: -
V gene: TRBV10-2
D gene: -
J gene: TRBJ1-2

CDR3 protein: CATSDIPKGLAAPRQFF
CDR3 DNA: TGTGCCACCAGTGATATACCGAAGGGACTAGCAGCCCCACGGCAGTTCTTC
clone size: -
V gene: TRBV24-1
D gene: TRBD2
J gene: TRBJ2-1

CDR3 protein: CASSPVLLAVTDTQYF
CDR3 DNA: TGTGCCAGCAGCCCGGTCCTGCTAGCGGTGACAGATACGCAGTATTTT
clone size: few
V gene: TRBV2
D gene: TRBD2
J gene: TRBJ2-3

CDR3 protein: CASSPLGGNSNQPQHF
CDR3 DNA: TGTGCCAGCAGTCCCCTCGGCGGAAATAGCAATCAGCCCCAGCATTTT
clone size: -
V gene: TRBV12-3/TRBV12-4
D gene: -
J gene: TRBJ1-5

CDR3 protein: CAISVSEGDEQYF
CDR3 DNA: TGTGCCATCAGTGTTTCCGAGGGAGACGAGCAGTACTTC
clone size: few
V gene: TRBV10-3
D gene: -
J gene: TRBJ2-7

CDR3 protein: CASSLGRLGYGYTF
CDR3 DNA: TGTGCCAGCAGTTTGGGGAGGTTGGGGTATGGCTACACCTTC
clone size: few
V gene: TRBV12-3/TRBV12-4
D gene: -
J gene: TRBJ1-2

CDR3 protein: CASRSQDTQYF
CDR3 DNA: TGTGCCAGCAGGAGCCAGGATACGCAGTATTTT
clone size: few
V gene: TRBV12-3/TRBV12-4
D gene: -
J gene: TRBJ2-3

CDR3 protein: CASSTGLRNEKLFF
CDR3 DNA: TGTGCCAGCAGTACGGGACTGCGGAATGAAAAACTGTTTTTT
clone size: -
V gene: TRBV2
D gene: -
J gene: TRBJ1-4

CDR3 protein: CASSTGQGRGTGELFF
CDR3 DNA: TGCGCCAGCAGCACCGGACAGGGTCGGGGAACCGGGGAGCTGTTTTTT
clone size: -
V gene: TRBV5-1
D gene: TRBD1
J gene: TRBJ2-2

CDR3 protein: CSVGLGEKLFF
CDR3 DNA: TGCAGCGTTGGACTCGGTGAAAAACTGTTTTTT
clone size: -
V gene: TRBV29-1
D gene: -
J gene: TRBJ1-4

CDR3 protein: CSVEKGQVSYEQYF
CDR3 DNA: TGCAGCGTTGAGAAAGGGCAGGTCAGCTACGAGCAGTACTTC
clone size: -
V gene: TRBV29-1
D gene: -
J gene: TRBJ2-7

CDR3 protein: CASTWGLFTTDTQYF
CDR3 DNA: TGTGCCAGCACCTGGGGACTTTTTACCACAGATACGCAGTATTTT
clone size: -
V gene: TRBV7-2
D gene: -
J gene: TRBJ2-3

CDR3 protein: CSVGRGGSDGYTF
CDR3 DNA: TGCAGCGTGGGACGGGGAGGGTCGGATGGCTACACCTTC
clone size: -
V gene: TRBV29-1
D gene: -
J gene: TRBJ1-2

CDR3 protein: CSAPKMGFEAFF
CDR3 DNA: TGCAGTGCCCCCAAAATGGGATTTGAAGCTTTCTTT
clone size: -
V gene: TRBV20-1
D gene: -
J gene: TRBJ1-1

CDR3 protein: CASGLAGGPYNEQFF
CDR3 DNA: TGTGCCAGCGGCTTAGCGGGGGGGCCGTACAATGAGCAGTTCTTC
clone size: many
V gene: TRBV27
D gene: TRBD2
J gene: TRBJ2-1

CDR3 protein: CASSEERKETQYF
CDR3 DNA: TGTGCCAGCAGTGAGGAGAGGAAGGAGACCCAGTACTTC
clone size: -
V gene: TRBV25-1
D gene: -
J gene: TRBJ2-5

CDR3 protein: CASSQGRLIPTNEKLFF
CDR3 DNA: TGTGCCAGCAGCCAAGGGAGACTTATTCCAACTAATGAAAAACTGTTTTTT
clone size: few
V gene: TRBV14
D gene: -
J gene: TRBJ1-4

CDR3 protein: CASSRIGEEDTQYF
CDR3 DNA: TGCGCCAGCAGCAGGATCGGGGAGGAAGATACGCAGTATTTT
clone size: -
V gene: TRBV5-1
D gene: -
J gene: TRBJ2-3

CDR3 protein: CASSGGLAGATSSYNEQYF
CDR3 DNA: TGCGCCAGCAGCGGGGGACTAGCGGGGGCCACGAGCTCCTACAATGAGCAGTACTTC
clone size: -
V gene: TRBV5-1
D gene: TRBD2
J gene: TRBJ2-7

CDR3 protein: CASSLEDTRTDTQYF
CDR3 DNA: TGTGCCAGCAGTTTAGAGGACACCCGCACAGATACGCAGTATTTT
clone size: few
V gene: TRBV12-3/TRBV12-4
D gene: -
J gene: TRBJ2-3

CDR3 protein: CPSSSADRPNEKLFF
CDR3 DNA: TGTCCCAGCAGCTCAGCGGACAGGCCTAATGAAAAACTGTTTTTT
clone size: few
V gene: TRBV7-9
D gene: TRBD1
J gene: TRBJ1-4

CDR3 protein: CASRRTSKLGFSDEQFF
CDR3 DNA: TGTGCCAGCAGGAGAACCTCTAAACTAGGCTTTTCTGATGAGCAGTTCTTC
clone size: once
V gene: TRBV2
D gene: -
J gene: TRBJ2-1

CDR3 protein: CASSAGTGATEAFF
CDR3 DNA: TGTGCCAGCAGCGCCGGGACAGGGGCCACTGAAGCTTTCTTT
clone size: few
V gene: TRBV25-1
D gene: TRBD1
J gene: TRBJ1-1

CDR3 protein: CSAKTRNYEQYF
CDR3 DNA: TGCAGTGCTAAGACCCGTAATTACGAGCAGTACTTC
clone size: -
V gene: TRBV20-1
D gene: -
J gene: TRBJ2-7

CDR3 protein: CASSEFHSYEQYF
CDR3 DNA: TGTGCCAGCAGTGAATTTCACTCCTACGAGCAGTACTTC
clone size: few
V gene: TRBV2
D gene: -
J gene: TRBJ2-7

CDR3 protein: CASSFQTETAFEAFF
CDR3 DNA: TGTGCCAGCAGTTTCCAGACGGAGACAGCCTTTGAAGCTTTCTTT
clone size: -
V gene: TRBV6-6
D gene: -
J gene: TRBJ1-1

CDR3 protein: CASSPDRGGRNTQYF
CDR3 DNA: TGTGCCAGCAGTCCCGACAGGGGGGGTAGGAATACGCAGTATTTT
clone size: few
V gene: TRBV12-3/TRBV12-4
D gene: TRBD1
J gene: TRBJ2-3

CDR3 protein: CASSVGGQGDSFF
CDR3 DNA: TGTGCCAGCAGTGTCGGGGGGCAGGGAGATTCGTTCTTC
clone size: -
V gene: TRBV27
D gene: -
J gene: TRBJ2-1

CDR3 protein: CASSGKDWPYF
CDR3 DNA: TGTGCCAGCAGTGGTAAGGATTGGCCGTATTTT
clone size: few
V gene: TRBV25-1
D gene: -
J gene: TRBJ2-3

CDR3 protein: CASSSRGLGEQYF
CDR3 DNA: TGTGCCAGCAGCTCGCGAGGGTTAGGCGAGCAGTACTTC
clone size: -
V gene: TRBV7-2
D gene: -
J gene: TRBJ2-7

CDR3 protein: CASSLMREGNEQYF
CDR3 DNA: TGTGCCAGCAGCTTAATGCGGGAGGGGAATGAGCAGTACTTC
clone size: -
V gene: TRBV7-2
D gene: TRBD2
J gene: TRBJ2-4

CDR3 protein: CASLVSLNTDTQYF
CDR3 DNA: TGTGCCAGCTTGGTCAGCCTTAACACAGATACGCAGTATTTT
clone size: few
V gene: TRBV6-2/TRBV6-3
D gene: -
J gene: TRBJ2-3

CDR3 protein: CSARDSAGRSYNEQFF
CDR3 DNA: TGCAGTGCTAGAGATTCCGCAGGACGGTCCTACAATGAGCAGTTCTTC
clone size: few
V gene: TRBV20-1
D gene: -
J gene: TRBJ2-1

CDR3 protein: CASSLSPRGDTEAFF
CDR3 DNA: TGTGCCAGCAGCTTAAGCCCCAGGGGGGACACTGAAGCTTTCTTT
clone size: -
V gene: TRBV7-9
D gene: TRBD1
J gene: TRBJ1-1

CDR3 protein: CASSLRAGQGTDTQYF
CDR3 DNA: TGTGCCAGCAGCCTCCGTGCGGGACAGGGGACAGATACGCAGTATTTT
clone size: once
V gene: TRBV7-9
D gene: TRBD1
J gene: TRBJ2-3

CDR3 protein: CASSVEPGNIQYF
CDR3 DNA: TGTGCCAGCAGCGTAGAGCCGGGAAACATTCAGTACTTC
clone size: few
V gene: TRBV11-2
D gene: -
J gene: TRBJ2-4

CDR3 protein: CASIRGTAVTDTQYF
CDR3 DNA: TGTGCCAGCATCCGAGGGACAGCCGTCACAGATACGCAGTATTTT
clone size: few
V gene: TRBV6-1
D gene: TRBD1
J gene: TRBJ2-3

CDR3 protein: CASSDVLDPGSPLHF
CDR3 DNA: TGTGCCAGCAGTGACGTTTTGGACCCAGGTTCACCCCTCCACTTT
clone size: -
V gene: TRBV2
D gene: -
J gene: TRBJ1-6

CDR3 protein: CSARTGEKLFF
CDR3 DNA: TGCAGTGCTAGGACAGGTGAAAAACTGTTTTTT
clone size: few
V gene: TRBV20-1
D gene: -
J gene: TRBJ1-4

CDR3 protein: CASVQRGSYNEQFF
CDR3 DNA: TGTGCCAGCGTCCAGCGGGGGTCCTACAATGAGCAGTTCTTC
clone size: -
V gene: TRBV2
D gene: TRBD2
J gene: TRBJ2-1

CDR3 protein: CASSPGASDITGELFF
CDR3 DNA: TGCGCCAGCAGCCCGGGGGCCTCGGACATAACCGGGGAGCTGTTTTTT
clone size: -
V gene: TRBV5-1
D gene: -
J gene: TRBJ2-2

CDR3 protein: CASIRAGYEQYF
CDR3 DNA: TGTGCCAGCATAAGGGCGGGTTACGAGCAGTACTTC
clone size: -
V gene: TRBV28
D gene: -
J gene: TRBJ2-7

CDR3 protein: CSARALGGNYEQYF
CDR3 DNA: TGCAGTGCTAGAGCCCTCGGGGGAAACTACGAGCAGTACTTC
clone size: few
V gene: TRBV20-1
D gene: -
J gene: TRBJ2-7

CDR3 protein: CAISERTKEGSGYTF
CDR3 DNA: TGTGCCATCAGTGAACGAACAAAGGAGGGCTCGGGCTACACCTTC
clone size: few
V gene: TRBV10-3
D gene: -
J gene: TRBJ1-2

CDR3 protein: CSARTFVSEAKQYF
CDR3 DNA: TGCAGTGCTAGAACCTTTGTTTCCGAGGCAAAGCAGTATTTT
clone size: few
V gene: TRBV20-1
D gene: -
J gene: TRBJ2-3

CDR3 protein: CASSGNRGRSQETQYF
CDR3 DNA: TGTGCCAGCAGTGGAAACAGGGGAAGAAGCCAAGAGACCCAGTACTTC
clone size: few
V gene: TRBV28
D gene: TRBD1
J gene: TRBJ2-5

CDR3 protein: CASAAPRNEQYF
CDR3 DNA: TGTGCCAGCGCAGCCCCACGTAACGAGCAGTACTTC
clone size: -
V gene: TRBV7-9
D gene: -
J gene: TRBJ2-7

CDR3 protein: CSARPGLGGLETQYF
CDR3 DNA: TGCAGTGCTAGACCAGGACTAGGGGGGTTGGAGACCCAGTACTTC
clone size: -
V gene: TRBV20-1
D gene: -
J gene: TRBJ2-5